This paragraph covers one T cell receptor (beta chain) sequence. It has no known antigen specificity. No base quality information exists; no much larger clone differs at one position. The cohort comprised some 730 healthy bone marrow donors. All cohort members were sampled while nominally healthy, although unrecorded immune exposures were likely present. The donor was CMV seropositive and belonged to the group of over 250 seropositive cohort members. Every donor gave a peripheral blood sample, and the peripheral blood mononuclear cells from that sample were used for TCR beta sequencing. Genomic DNA was extracted from the blood cell samples with the Qiagen DNeasy Blood Extraction Kit. Spanning cysteine to phenylalanine, the CDR3 consists of 16 amino acids. Only the CDR3 DNA stays, 48 bases, in frame from base 1. V ends up 8 bases short and J 5 bases short, with an unmatched junction base count of 18. CDR1 and CDR2, per the germline V gene, are SGDLS and YYNGEE.

These data come from a study of cytomegalovirus exposure and HLA in healthy donors (dated by TCRdb to 2016 to 2017). Study-level background: In an earlier analysis of approximately 640 of the donors, around 290 Gb of sequence data and 117 million unique TCR beta sequences from 180 million or so T cells were reported. An early release covering about 600 HLA-typed donors comprised about 300 gigabases of sequencing data and approximately 85 million unique TCR sequences. Among the roughly 400 genotyped donors, approximately 82% belonged to the genetic ancestry cluster associated with self-reported Caucasian donors. The study was designed to test whether signatures of past pathogen exposure could be identified by cataloging public T cell receptors. Using immunosequencing, the study profiled T cell repertoires from 500 to 800 subjects and related those repertoires to cytomegalovirus serostatus. Along with the approximately 700-subject first cohort, a separate validation cohort of about 110 different subjects was used. To predict cytomegalovirus infection status, the study brought together high-throughput TCR immunosequencing, statistical association of individual TCRs with disease status, and machine learning. A later analysis re-examined previously published TCR beta repertoires from roughly 650 donors and added high-resolution HLA genotyping to investigate patterns of TCR occurrence. The later analysis used no new phenotypic data to find candidate immune exposures, relying instead on TCR beta sequences and their occurrence across donors. To decide whether each TCR beta V gene segment behaved as functional or pseudogenic, an earlier analysis of approximately 590 of the donors relied on high-throughput TCR beta sequencing. Donor age, sex, ethnicity and CMV serostatus were compiled together with the repertoire data. A later genetic analysis used genome-wide SNP genotypes for about 60% of the roughly 670 donors, treating that subset as a discovery cohort. Every repertoire in the discovery cohort had been generated on one and the same sequencing platform. HLA typing included class I and class II loci at four-digit resolution. Typing coverage differed by locus: A, B, C, DRB1 and DQB1 were typed in about 629-640 donors, DQA1 in roughly 500, DPA1 in 600 to 610, and DPB1 in just under 480. Four to six DR-DQ haplotypes were handled as single units for association and clustering because linkage in the cohort was strong. Across 300 to 400 genotyped donors of the cohort, an average of roughly 250,000 unique TCR beta nucleotide sequences per donor were sequenced, and 15% to 20% of those sequences were non-productive.

Preparation of the library involved the immunoSEQ multiplex PCR assay. The multiplex PCR relied on a mix of 60 forward primers for TCR Vbeta segments and 13 reverse primers for TCR Jbeta segments. The CDR3 region of rearranged TCR beta genes was amplified from genomic DNA with a multiplex PCR assay. The amplified TCR beta libraries were sequenced on the Illumina HiSeq System as 87-base-pair reads. The authors processed their data as follows. In a later analysis, tens of millions of unique TCR beta chains were counted across the roughly 610 repertoires, and approximately 11 million of these chains were shared by at least two donors. A nearest-neighbor algorithm error-corrected the raw reads and collapsed the reads into unique sequences, merging closely related sequences to remove PCR and sequencing errors. V, D and J gene segments were assigned by aligning CDR3 sequences to IMGT reference sequences. For a sequence to be retained, at least a six-nucleotide match to both a V gene segment and a J gene segment was required. Rearrangements were called productive when the CDR3 lacked stop codons and stayed in frame with V and J; all others were non-productive. Following IMGT convention, CDR3 was defined as the stretch from the second conserved V-encoded cysteine up to the conserved J-encoded phenylalanine. The earlier analysis of a few hundred of the donors excluded any sequence lacking an unambiguous match to a single V gene segment. An earlier analysis of 500 to 700 of the donors classified V segments as functional when productive rearrangements were above 56.7% and as segregating when the standard deviation between donors was above 5%. A statistical classification framework was built for diagnosing cytomegalovirus status from the catalog of TCR beta chain sequences. In a later analysis, V and J genes were assigned by comparing TCR nucleotide sequences against IMGT/GENE-DB human TR gene sequences. A later analysis assigned CDR3 sequences and most-parsimonious VDJ recombination scenarios with the TCRdist pipeline. A later analysis defined each TCR beta chain by its CDR3 amino acid sequence plus V-gene family, and excluded reads lacking a unique V-gene family. To address suspected cross-contamination and a sequencing artifact, a later analysis removed around 600 highly shared, low-generation-probability nucleotide sequences. In a later analysis, a clonal expansion index was calculated for each public chain from normalized within-repertoire ranks of inferred template counts. Generation probabilities in a later analysis came from a VDJ recombination model fitted to out-of-frame rearrangements, and those results were checked against IGoR. Hypergeometric tests were used in a later analysis to score TCR-TCR, TCR-HLA and TCR-CMV co-occurrence, with a repertoire-size bias correction applied to the TCR pairs. In a later analysis, false discovery rates were estimated by permuting HLA or CMV assignments 20 times. In a later analysis, co-occurring TCRs were grouped with DBSCAN, and TCRdist sequence similarity was added when clustering was performed within HLA-allele-positive subsets. Repertoires with fewer than 30,000 or more than 120,000 public chains, plus five repertoires with anomalous nucleotide sharing, were excluded from co-occurrence clustering. TCRdb obtained this table from immuneACCESS and retained in-frame rearrangements with V and J assigned. These tables miss some clones; where compared with another copy, unresolved V genes account for less than half of the shortfall, and the remainder is unexplained. V and J calls and clone size follow that table, whereas D and trimming were derived from the DNA. In all, the sample holds approximately 120,000 clones, and 75% to 85% of those were seen once. The top ten clonotypes cover approximately 9.1% of the sample.

Findings and caveats that apply to the study as a whole: The only immune exposure information available for the cohort was CMV serostatus. The authors suggested that the approach could potentially be generalized to other disease states and immunological phenotypes. Because HLA typing was missing for some donors at each locus, association tests included only the typed subset. Because counts were too low, more than 15 rarely observed V segments, including chromosome 9 orphons, were excluded from the earlier analysis of about 500 of the donors. The cohort was sequenced for TCR beta chains only, and without alpha or paired-chain data the features that could be detected were limited. Compared with equally common non-associated chains, HLA-associated TCR beta chains in a later analysis were more clonally expanded and had lower generation probabilities. Linkage disequilibrium might explain the correlated functional status among segregating V segments, but an unknown experimental factor could not be ruled out. A few of the identified cytomegalovirus-associated TCR beta chains were confirmed in vitro to be specific for cytomegalovirus antigens. According to a later genetic analysis, donors in an Asian-associated ancestry cluster had fewer N-insertions in productive TCRs than the approximately 690-donor mean. A group of highly shared sequence variants was considered likely to be a technical artifact of the sequencing pipeline. When HLA alleles, especially DR and DQ, strongly co-occurred, attributing TCR associations to individual alleles was difficult. In a later analysis, most CMV-associated TCR beta chains were found to appear HLA-restricted, with HLA associations seemingly driven largely by CMV exposure. Roughly uniform sequencing depth across donors was assumed in presence/absence analyses, although this assumption may not hold. The study gave a list of over 150 TCR beta chains associated with cytomegalovirus. A later analysis associated 16,951 TCR beta sequences with specific HLA alleles at a false discovery rate of 0.05. In an earlier analysis of more than 500 of the donors, most TCR beta V segments appeared in productive rearrangements about 87% or about 30% of the time, broadly matching IMGT annotations. Because the 87-base-pair reads could not distinguish some IMGT-functional V segments, including TRBV6-2 and TRBV6-3, those segments were excluded. A further reported finding was that TCR beta sequences accurately predicted the HLA-A and HLA-B alleles for most subjects in the first cohort. A later genetic analysis associated a missense DCLRE1C variant with V-gene and J-gene trimming of TCR beta chains, and an independent cohort replicated the association. In a later analysis, the rate of TCR association differed among HLA loci, with DRB1 alleles having the most associated TCRs and HLA-C alleles having the fewest. The classifier was reported to diagnose cytomegalovirus status with high specificity and sensitivity in both the original and validation cohorts. According to a later analysis, parvovirus B19, influenza, CMV and Epstein-Barr virus appeared linked to several top co-occurrence clusters. While some public TCRs were present in many individuals, most TCR sequences turned up only very rarely across donors.

The TCR comes from a woman in her fifties or sixties in good health and CMV-seropositive. Sequenced material: PBMCs. The sequence joins TRBV9 to TRBJ1-1; a stretch of 7 junction bases matches TRBD1. The bases are TGTGCCAGGGGCCCTGGGGGACAGCCATGGGGAACTGAAGCTTTCTTT. It translates as CARGPGGQPWGTEAFF.